These 16 T cell receptor beta chains came from one sample sequenced in a study of regulatory T cells in long-lasting Graves disease. Building of the TCR beta libraries involved iRepertoire HTBI primers and Arm-PCR of CDR3 regions. TCRdb reprocessed the multiplex PCR reads with MiXCR, giving one entry per CDR3 protein. The sample has 390,000 or so distinct CDR3 sequences; roughly 25% are singletons. Sample time point: persistent/refractory GD, antithyroid drugs over 5 years with positive TRAb. TCR sequences were obtained from RNA taken from PBMCs. The sequencing here drew on peripheral blood mononuclear cells (PBMCs), taken when the disease was refractory, from a patient treated with antithyroid drugs. These receptor sequences come from a woman between 35 and 50 years old with Graves disease.

V gene TRBV30 combines with J gene TRBJ1-1; D may be TRBD1 (5 bases). CDR1 GTSNPN and CDR2 SVGIG come from the germline V gene (reference sequence). The CDR3 runs to 14 residues. V lost 3 bases to trimming and J lost 0 bases, with 11 bases between them. The CDR3 DNA is TGTGCCTGGAGAAGGGGACTCATGAACACTGAAGCTTTCTTT. Amino acid sequence: CAWRRGLMNTEAFF.

This clonotype was counted at least ten times. This chain joins TRBV28 and TRBJ1-5, with no clear D. The germline gives CDR1 MDHEN, CDR2 SYDVKM. The CDR3 loop spans 15 amino acids. Deletions cut 3 bases from V and 0 bases from J, with 9 bases between. The CDR3 nucleotides are TGTGCCAGCAGTTTCTTGGATTATAGCAATCAGCCCCAGCATTTT. It is translated as CASSFLDYSNQPQHF. The full variable domain, with the rest looked up from reference TRBV28 and TRBJ1-5, is DVKVTQSSRYLVKRTGEKVFLECVQDMDHENMFWYRQDPGLGLRLIYFSYDVKMKEKGDIPEGYSVSREKKERFSLILESASTNQTSMYLCASSFLDYSNQPQHFGDGTRLSIL.

At least ten counts were recorded for this clonotype. CDR3 DNA: TGTGCCAGCAAAATAACAGGGGATACTGGGGCCAACGTCCTGACTTTC. This encodes CASKITGDTGANVLTF. This chain connects TRBV28 to TRBJ2-6, with 7 bases fitting TRBD1. The J segment lost 2 bases and the V segment lost 7 bases, leaving 8 bases of the junction unmatched. The germline V gene encodes CDR1 MDHEN and CDR2 SYDVKM. The CDR3 is 16 amino acids.

This chain uses TRBV10-3 with TRBJ2-7; maybe TRBD2 (6 bases). V was shortened by 0 bases and J by 6 bases, with 15 bases between the two germline ends. The CDR3 is 15 amino acids. Germline lookup yields CDR1 ENHRY and CDR2 SYGVKD. In DNA, the CDR3 is TGTGCCATCAGTGAGTCGATACTCCGGGAGCGCGAGCAGTACTTC. This sequence encodes CAISESILREREQYF.

This clonotype was seen at least ten times. The gene calls are TRBV7-3 and TRBJ2-2; a weak D match, TRBD1 (6 bases). The CDR3 runs 14 residues. V dropped 6 bases and J dropped 1 base, with 9 bases sitting between them. Looked up from germline, CDR1 is SGHTA and CDR2 is FQGTGA. CDR3 region: CASSLDRNTGELFF. CDR3 DNA: TGTGCCAGCAGTTTGGACAGGAACACCGGGGAGCTGTTTTTT.

Only a few counts were recorded for this clonotype. The chain carries TRBV14 and TRBJ1-1; D not certain. The germline CDR1 and CDR2 sequences are SGHDN and FVKESK. V was pared by 0 bases and J by 5 bases, with 16 bases between. The CDR3 consists of 16 residues. CDR3 region: CASSQDPWALGTEAFF. The DNA for the CDR3 is TGTGCCAGCAGCCAAGATCCATGGGCCTTAGGGACTGAAGCTTTCTTT. Filled out from reference TRBV14 and TRBJ1-1, the complete variable domain reads EAGVTQFPSHSVIEKGQTVTLRCDPISGHDNLYWYRRVMGKEIKFLLHFVKESKQDESGMPNNRFLAERTGGTYSTLKVQPAELEDSGVYFCASSQDPWALGTEAFFGQGTRLTVV.

As concerns this clonotype: Just one base apart from a much larger clone, this may be a read error. V gene TRBV28 combines with J gene TRBJ2-1, with D possibly TRBD2 on 5 matching bases. The V gene's germline CDR1 is MDHEN and CDR2 SYDVKM. Trimming removed 5 bases at V and 1 base at J, with 12 bases between. The CDR3 consists of 15 residues. Here the CDR3 reads CASSLSRGSYNEQFF. As DNA, the CDR3 is TGTGCCAGCAGTCTGTCAAGAGGGTCCTACAATGAGCAGTTCTTC.

The chain links TRBV28 to TRBJ1-1, with no clear D. Trimming shortened V by 6 bases and J by 0 bases, and 14 bases separated the two germline ends. The CDR3 totals 15 residues. CDR1 MDHEN and CDR2 SYDVKM come from the germline V gene. CDR3 coding DNA: TGTGCCAGCAGCCCTCACAACTCCGTGAACACTGAAGCTTTCTTT. Its protein is CASSPHNSVNTEAFF.

The rearrangement uses TRBV5-1 and TRBJ2-7, with TRBD2 identical over 7 bases. The germline V gene encodes CDR1 SGHRS and CDR2 YFSETQ. CDR3 length equals 15 residues. The trim removed 4 bases at V and 0 bases at J, leaving 7 bases unmatched. CDR3: CASSAGGGSSYEQYF. The DNA of the CDR3 is TGCGCCAGCAGCGCGGGCGGGGGAAGCTCCTACGAGCAGTACTTC.

This clonotype was seen repeatedly, ten times or more. V usage is TRBV2 and J usage is TRBJ1-1; tentative D call: TRBD1 (6 bases). The V gene's germline CDR1 is SNHLY and CDR2 FYNNEI. The V end was cut by 10 bases, the J end by 3 bases, with 18 bases between. The CDR3 sequence is 14 residues long. The CDR3 DNA is TGTGCCACTGGACAGACTCGTCCTGACACTGAAGCTTTCTTT. As protein: CATGQTRPDTEAFF.

The chain has TRBV10-1 and TRBJ2-4, with D tentatively TRBD2 (5 bases). CDR3 size: 14 residues. Between the trimmed V and J ends, which lost 2 bases and 7 bases, there was a span of 12 bases. Germline V gene data show CDR1 as WNHNN and CDR2 as SYGVQD (reference sequence). The CDR3 is CASSEGLAWNIQYF. As DNA, the CDR3 is TGCGCCAGCAGTGAGGGCCTAGCTTGGAACATTCAGTACTTC.

This clonotype showed up just a few times. A read error may be the cause here, since a much bigger clone is one base away. The rearrangement joins TRBV29-1 to TRBJ2-4; 10 bases match TRBD2. Near its end, the DNA agrees better with TRBJ2-5, so the J call may be wrong. The CDR3 contains 12 residues. The germline CDR1 and CDR2 sequences are SQVTM and ANQGSEA. CDR3 amino acids: CSVQRGGETQYF. The CDR3 coding sequence is TGCAGCGTTCAGCGGGGGGGCGAGACCCAGTACTTC.

The table lists this clonotype with many counts. At one end the junction does not follow the germline gene, possibly because of a read error. The J gene is TRBJ1-1, the V gene TRBV11-2; D call uncertain. There are 13 residues in the CDR3. Germline values: CDR1 SGHAT, CDR2 FQNNGV. CDR3 amino acids: CASSLDRSAAMSF. DNA for the CDR3: TGTGCCAGCAGCTTAGATCGTTCGGCAGCGATGAGTTTT.

V usage is TRBV24-1 and J usage is TRBJ2-1; 10 bases agree with TRBD2. Germline trimming cut 0 bases from V and 7 bases from J; bases unmatched to any gene: 8. This CDR3 comprises 17 residues. Germline values: CDR1 KGHDR, CDR2 SFDVKD. CDR3 coding DNA: TGTGCCACCAGTGATTTGGGGCCGGGACTAGCGCTGAATGAGCAGTTCTTC. It is translated as CATSDLGPGLALNEQFF.

The V and J genes are TRBV13 and TRBJ2-2, with TRBD2 identical over 9 bases. This CDR3 has 17 residues. With 0 bases clipped from V and 6 bases from J, the junction kept 8 bases outside the gene matches. Germline V gene data show CDR1 as PRHDT and CDR2 as FYEKMQ (reference sequence). The DNA of the CDR3 is TGTGCCAGCAGCTTAGGTCCCAGCGGGAGGAGGGCCGGGGAGCTGTTTTTT. Amino acids: CASSLGPSGRRAGELFF.

This clonotype has a count of ten or more. The chain employs TRBV20-1 and TRBJ2-7; 8 positions match TRBD2. Germline V gene lookup returns CDR1 DFQATT and CDR2 SNEGSKA (reference sequence). This CDR3 comprises 13 residues. With 1 base clipped from V and 13 bases from J, the junction kept 12 bases outside the gene matches. The CDR3 region is CSARVEIGSGNYF. CDR3 DNA sequence: TGCAGTGCTAGAGTGGAGATCGGTAGCGGGAACTACTTC.